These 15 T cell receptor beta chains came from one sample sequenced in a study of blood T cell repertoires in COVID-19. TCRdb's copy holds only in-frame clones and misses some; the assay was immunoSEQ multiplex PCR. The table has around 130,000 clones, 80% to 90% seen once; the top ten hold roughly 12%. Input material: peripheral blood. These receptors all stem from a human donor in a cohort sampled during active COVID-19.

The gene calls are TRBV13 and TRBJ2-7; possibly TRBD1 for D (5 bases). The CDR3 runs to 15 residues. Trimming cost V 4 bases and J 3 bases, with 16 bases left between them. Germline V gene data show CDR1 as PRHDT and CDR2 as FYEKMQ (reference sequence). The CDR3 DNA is TGTGCCAGCAGCTCACAGGCGTCAGAAAACTACGAGCAGTACTTC. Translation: CASSSQASENYEQYF.

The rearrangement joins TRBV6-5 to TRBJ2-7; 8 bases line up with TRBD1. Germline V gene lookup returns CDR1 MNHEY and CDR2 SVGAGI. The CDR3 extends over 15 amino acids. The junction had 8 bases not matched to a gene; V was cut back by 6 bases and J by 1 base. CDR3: CASSKGQGQSYEQYF. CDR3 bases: TGTGCCAGCAGCAAAGGACAGGGTCAGTCCTACGAGCAGTACTTC.

The CDR3 nucleotides are TGTGCCAGCAGTTCCCCCCGGGACTATCAAGAGACCCAGTACTTC. Translated, it gives CASSSPRDYQETQYF. J is TRBJ2-5 and V is TRBV25-1; 7 bases fit TRBD2. This CDR3 has 15 residues. Germline lookup yields CDR1 MGHDK and CDR2 SYGVNS. The trim removed 5 bases at V and 2 bases at J, leaving 8 bases unmatched.

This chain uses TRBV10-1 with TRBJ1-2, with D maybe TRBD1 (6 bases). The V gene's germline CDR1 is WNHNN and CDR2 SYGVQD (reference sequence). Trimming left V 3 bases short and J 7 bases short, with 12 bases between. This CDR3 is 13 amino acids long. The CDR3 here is CASSDDRLRGYTF. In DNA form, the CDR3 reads TGCGCCAGCAGTGATGACAGGTTGCGTGGCTACACCTTC.

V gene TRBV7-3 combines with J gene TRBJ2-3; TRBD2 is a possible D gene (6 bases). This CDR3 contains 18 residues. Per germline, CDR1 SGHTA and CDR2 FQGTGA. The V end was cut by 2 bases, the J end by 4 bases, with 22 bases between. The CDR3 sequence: CASSLGGGAGLGADTQYF. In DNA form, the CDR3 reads TGTGCCAGCAGCTTAGGAGGAGGGGCGGGGCTAGGCGCAGATACGCAGTATTTT.

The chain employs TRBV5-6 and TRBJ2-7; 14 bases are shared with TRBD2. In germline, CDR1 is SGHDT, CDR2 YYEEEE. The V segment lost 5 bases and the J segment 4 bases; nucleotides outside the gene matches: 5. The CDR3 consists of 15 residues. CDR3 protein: CASRRTSGGFYEQYF. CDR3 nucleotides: TGTGCCAGCAGACGGACTAGCGGGGGGTTTTACGAGCAGTACTTC.

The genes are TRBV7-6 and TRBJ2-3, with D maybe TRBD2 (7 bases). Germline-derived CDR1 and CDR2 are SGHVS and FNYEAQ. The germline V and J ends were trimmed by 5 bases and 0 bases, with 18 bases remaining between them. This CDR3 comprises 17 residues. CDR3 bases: TGTGCCAGCAGCCACCCCCTAGGGGGGGTAAGCACAGATACGCAGTATTTT. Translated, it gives CASSHPLGGVSTDTQYF.

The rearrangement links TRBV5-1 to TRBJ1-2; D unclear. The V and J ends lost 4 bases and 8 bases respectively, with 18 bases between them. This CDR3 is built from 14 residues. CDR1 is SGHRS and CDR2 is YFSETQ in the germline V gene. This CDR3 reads CASSPSGDLYGYTF. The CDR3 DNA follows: TGCGCCAGCAGCCCCTCCGGGGATCTCTACGGCTACACCTTC.

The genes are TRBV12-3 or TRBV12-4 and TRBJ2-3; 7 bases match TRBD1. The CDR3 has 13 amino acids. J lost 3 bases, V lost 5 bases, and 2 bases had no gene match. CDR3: CASSDRVTDTQYF. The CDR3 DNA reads TGTGCCAGCAGTGACAGGGTGACAGATACGCAGTATTTT.

CDR3 DNA: TGTGCCTGGACCCTCAGAGGGGGAAGGCGAGAGACCCAGTACTTC. Its translation: CAWTLRGGRRETQYF. This sequence joins TRBV30 and TRBJ2-5; D is possibly TRBD1 (6 bases). CDR1 is GTSNPN and CDR2 is SVGIG in the germline V gene (reference sequence). The CDR3 runs 15 residues. Trimming took off 4 bases at V and 4 bases at J, with 19 bases between the two ends.

In DNA, the CDR3 is TGTGCCAGCCGAACTCCAGGGGGCGAGTATAGCAATCAGCCCCAGCATTTT. Encoded protein: CASRTPGGEYSNQPQHF. This chain joins TRBV28 and TRBJ1-5, with 8 positions matching TRBD1. Germline V lookup: CDR1 MDHEN, CDR2 SYDVKM. The CDR3 is made up of 17 amino acids. The J segment lost 0 bases and the V segment lost 8 bases, leaving 12 bases of the junction unmatched.

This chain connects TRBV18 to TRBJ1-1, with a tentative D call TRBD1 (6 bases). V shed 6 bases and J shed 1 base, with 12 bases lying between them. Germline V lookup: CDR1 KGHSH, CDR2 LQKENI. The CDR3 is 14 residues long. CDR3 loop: CASSPTQGNTEAFF. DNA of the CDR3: TGTGCCAGCTCCCCCACACAGGGGAACACTGAAGCTTTCTTT. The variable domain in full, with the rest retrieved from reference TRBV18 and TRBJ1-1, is NAGVMQNPRHLVRRRGQEARLRCSPMKGHSHVYWYRQLPEEGLKFMVYLQKENIIDESGMPKERFSAEFPKEGPSILRIQQVVRGDSAAYFCASSPTQGNTEAFFGQGTRLTVV.

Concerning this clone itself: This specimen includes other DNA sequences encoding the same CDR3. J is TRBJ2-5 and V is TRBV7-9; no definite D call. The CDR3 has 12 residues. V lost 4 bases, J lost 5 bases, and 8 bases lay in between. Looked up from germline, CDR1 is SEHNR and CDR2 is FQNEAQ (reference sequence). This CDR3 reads CASSYNRETQYF. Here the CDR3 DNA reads TGTGCCAGCAGCTATAATCGGGAGACCCAGTACTTC.

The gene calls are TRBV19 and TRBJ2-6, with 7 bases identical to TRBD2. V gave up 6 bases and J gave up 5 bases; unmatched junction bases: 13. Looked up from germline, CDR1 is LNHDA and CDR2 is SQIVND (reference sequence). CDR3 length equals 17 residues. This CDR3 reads CASRERGGSGWANVLTF. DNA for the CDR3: TGTGCCAGTAGAGAAAGGGGAGGGTCAGGCTGGGCCAACGTCCTGACTTTC.

The CDR3 loop reads CASSSGFLAGTNTGELFF. DNA for the CDR3: TGTGCCAGCAGTTCAGGGTTCCTAGCGGGGACGAACACCGGGGAGCTGTTTTTT. The chain is built from TRBV7-9 and TRBJ2-2; 9 bases align to TRBD2. Germline values: CDR1 SEHNR, CDR2 FQNEAQ (reference sequence). Trimming cost V 6 bases and J 0 bases; bases outside gene matches: 11. The CDR3 covers 18 residues. Supplemented by reference TRBV7-9 and TRBJ2-2, the full variable domain reads DTGVSQNPRHKITKRGQNVTFRCDPISEHNRLYWYRQTLGQGPEFLTYFQNEAQLEKSRLLSDRFSAERPKGSFSTLEIQRTEQGDSAMYLCASSSGFLAGTNTGELFFGEGSRLTVL.